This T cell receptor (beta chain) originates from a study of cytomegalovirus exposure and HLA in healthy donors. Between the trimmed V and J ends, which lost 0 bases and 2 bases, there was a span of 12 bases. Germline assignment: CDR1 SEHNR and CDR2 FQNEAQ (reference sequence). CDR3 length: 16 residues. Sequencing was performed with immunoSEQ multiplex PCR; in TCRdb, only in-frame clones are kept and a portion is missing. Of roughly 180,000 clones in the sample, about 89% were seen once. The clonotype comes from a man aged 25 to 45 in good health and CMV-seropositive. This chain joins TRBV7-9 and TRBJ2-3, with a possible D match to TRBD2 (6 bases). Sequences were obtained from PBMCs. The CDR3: CASSLAKGGPTDTQYF. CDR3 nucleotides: TGTGCCAGCAGCTTAGCCAAGGGAGGACCCACAGATACGCAGTATTTT.